This TCR beta chain was documented in a study of blood T cell repertoires in COVID-19. Looking at the study overall: Acute and convalescent COVID-19 samples came from the United States, Italy and Spain. PBMCs, B-cell-depleted T cells, or T cells provided the cDNA or gDNA that made up the material.

CDR1 and CDR2 from the germline V gene are SEHNR and FQNEAQ (reference sequence). Unmatched junction bases numbered 6, after V lost 7 bases and J lost 0 bases. This CDR3 spans 16 amino acids. Authors' processing steps: Amplification with reference gene primers provided the estimates of nucleated cell counts. Libraries were prepared by immunoSEQ multiplex PCR; TCRdb keeps only in-frame clonotypes and omits some of them. Clone size and V and J calls were adopted from that table, with D and trimming inferred from the DNA. The repertoire holds around 250,000 clones, with roughly 87% as singletons. The sample comprised peripheral blood. The chain carries TRBV7-9 and TRBJ2-2; 9 bases map to TRBD1. The receptor comes from a human donor in a cohort sampled during active COVID-19. The CDR3 here is CASTGQGPTNTGELFF. CDR3 nucleotide sequence: TGTGCCAGCACTGGACAGGGGCCAACGAACACCGGGGAGCTGTTTTTT.